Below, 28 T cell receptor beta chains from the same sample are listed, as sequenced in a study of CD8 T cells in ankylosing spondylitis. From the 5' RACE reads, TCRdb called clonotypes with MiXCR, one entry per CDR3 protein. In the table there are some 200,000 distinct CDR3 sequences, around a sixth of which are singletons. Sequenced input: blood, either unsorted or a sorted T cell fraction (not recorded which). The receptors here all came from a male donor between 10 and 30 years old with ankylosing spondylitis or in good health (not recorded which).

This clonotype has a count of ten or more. The chain's CDR3 is CASHPRPFTDTQYF. In DNA form, the CDR3 reads TGTGCCAGCCATCCTCGACCCTTCACAGATACGCAGTATTTT. This chain links TRBV6-1 with TRBJ2-3; no reliable D call. The CDR3 totals 14 residues. Germline CDR1 MNHNS, CDR2 SASEGT. V lost 8 bases and J lost 2, with 14 bases in between.

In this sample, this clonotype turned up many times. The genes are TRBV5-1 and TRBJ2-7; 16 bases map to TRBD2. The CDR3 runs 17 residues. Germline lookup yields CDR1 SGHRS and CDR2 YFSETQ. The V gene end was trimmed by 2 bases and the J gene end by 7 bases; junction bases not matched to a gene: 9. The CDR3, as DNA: TGCGCCAGCAGCTTAGCTCCGGGACTAGCGGGAGGGCCGGAGCAGTACGTC. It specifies CASSLAPGLAGGPEQYV.

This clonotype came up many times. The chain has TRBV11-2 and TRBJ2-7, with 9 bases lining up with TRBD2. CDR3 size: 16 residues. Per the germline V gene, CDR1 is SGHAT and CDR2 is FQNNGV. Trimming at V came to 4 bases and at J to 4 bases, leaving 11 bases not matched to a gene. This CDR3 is CASSSDSGSVTYEQYF. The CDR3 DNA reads TGTGCCAGCAGCTCAGATAGCGGGAGTGTCACATACGAGCAGTACTTC.

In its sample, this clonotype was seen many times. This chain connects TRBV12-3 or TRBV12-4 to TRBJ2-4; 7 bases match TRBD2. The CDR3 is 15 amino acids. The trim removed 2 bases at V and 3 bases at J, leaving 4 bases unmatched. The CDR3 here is CASSLPGEGKNIQYF. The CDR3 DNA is TGTGCCAGCAGTTTACCCGGGGAGGGCAAAAACATTCAGTACTTC.

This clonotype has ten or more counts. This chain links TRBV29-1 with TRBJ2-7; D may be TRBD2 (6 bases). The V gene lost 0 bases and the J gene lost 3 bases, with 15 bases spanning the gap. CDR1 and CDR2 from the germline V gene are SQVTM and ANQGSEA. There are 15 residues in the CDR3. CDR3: CSVEDVRDSHYEQYF. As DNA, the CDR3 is TGCAGCGTTGAAGATGTTAGGGACTCCCACTACGAGCAGTACTTC.

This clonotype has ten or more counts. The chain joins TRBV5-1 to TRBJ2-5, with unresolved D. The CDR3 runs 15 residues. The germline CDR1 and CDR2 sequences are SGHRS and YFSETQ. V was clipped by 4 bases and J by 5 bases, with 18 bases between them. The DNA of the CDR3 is TGCGCCAGCAGCCCCGAAGGGCCCCCGGCGGAGACCCAGTACTTC. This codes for CASSPEGPPAETQYF.

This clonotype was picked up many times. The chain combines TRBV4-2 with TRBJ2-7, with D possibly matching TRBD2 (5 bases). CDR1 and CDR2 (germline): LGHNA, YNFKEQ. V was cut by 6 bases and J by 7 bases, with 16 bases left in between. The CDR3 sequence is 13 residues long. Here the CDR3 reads CASSPRDPGEQYF. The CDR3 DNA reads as TGTGCCAGCAGTCCTCGGGATCCGGGTGAGCAGTACTTC.

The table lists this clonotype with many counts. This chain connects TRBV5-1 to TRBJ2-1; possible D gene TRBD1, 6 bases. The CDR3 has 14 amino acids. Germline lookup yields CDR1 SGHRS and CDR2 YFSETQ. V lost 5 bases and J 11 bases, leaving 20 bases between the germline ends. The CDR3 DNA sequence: TGCGCCAGCAGTGATCCGGGCAGGGGTCCAAAGCAGTTCTTC. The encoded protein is CASSDPGRGPKQFF.

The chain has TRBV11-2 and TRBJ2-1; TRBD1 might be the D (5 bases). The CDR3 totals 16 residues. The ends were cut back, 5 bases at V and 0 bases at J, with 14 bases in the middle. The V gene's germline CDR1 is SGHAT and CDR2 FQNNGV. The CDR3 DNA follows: TGTGCCAGCAGCCTCCTACAGGTAGCCTCCTACAATGAGCAGTTCTTC. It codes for CASSLLQVASYNEQFF.

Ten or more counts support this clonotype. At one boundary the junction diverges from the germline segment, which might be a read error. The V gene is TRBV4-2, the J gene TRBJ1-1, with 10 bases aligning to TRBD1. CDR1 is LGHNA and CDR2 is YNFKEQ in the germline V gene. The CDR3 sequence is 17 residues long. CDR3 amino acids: CASSQKPTGGANPEAFF. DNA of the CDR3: TGTGCCAGCAGCCAAAAGCCGACAGGGGGCGCGAACCCTGAAGCTTTCTTT.

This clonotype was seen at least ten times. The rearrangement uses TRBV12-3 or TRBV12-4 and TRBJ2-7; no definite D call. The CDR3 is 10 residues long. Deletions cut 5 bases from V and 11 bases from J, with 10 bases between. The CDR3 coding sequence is TGTGCCAGCAGTCGTGGACCCAAGTACGTC. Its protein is CASSRGPKYV.

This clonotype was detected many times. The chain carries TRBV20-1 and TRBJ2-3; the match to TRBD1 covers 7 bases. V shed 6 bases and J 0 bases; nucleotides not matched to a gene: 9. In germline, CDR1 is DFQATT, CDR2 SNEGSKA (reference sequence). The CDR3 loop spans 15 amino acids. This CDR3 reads CSAKDRDRSTDTQYF. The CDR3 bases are TGCAGTGCAAAGGACCGGGACAGAAGCACAGATACGCAGTATTTT.

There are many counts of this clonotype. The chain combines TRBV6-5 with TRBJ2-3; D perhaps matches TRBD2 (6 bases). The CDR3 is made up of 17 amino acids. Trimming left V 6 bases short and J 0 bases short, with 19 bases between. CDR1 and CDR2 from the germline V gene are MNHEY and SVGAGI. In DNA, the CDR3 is TGTGCCAGCAGCCTAACAAGAGGAGGGACCAGCACAGATACGCAGTATTTT. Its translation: CASSLTRGGTSTDTQYF.

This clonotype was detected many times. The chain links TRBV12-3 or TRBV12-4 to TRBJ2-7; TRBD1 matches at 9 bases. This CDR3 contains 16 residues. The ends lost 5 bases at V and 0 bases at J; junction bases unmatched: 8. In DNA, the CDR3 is TGTGCCAGCAGTCCCGGGACAGGGTTAAGCTCCTACGAGCAGTACGTC. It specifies CASSPGTGLSSYEQYV.

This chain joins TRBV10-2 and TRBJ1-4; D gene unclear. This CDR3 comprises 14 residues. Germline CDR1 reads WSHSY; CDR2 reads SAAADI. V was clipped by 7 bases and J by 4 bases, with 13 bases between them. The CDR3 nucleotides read TGCGCCAGCACCGGGCAGGACTATAATGAAAAACTGTTTTTT. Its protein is CASTGQDYNEKLFF.

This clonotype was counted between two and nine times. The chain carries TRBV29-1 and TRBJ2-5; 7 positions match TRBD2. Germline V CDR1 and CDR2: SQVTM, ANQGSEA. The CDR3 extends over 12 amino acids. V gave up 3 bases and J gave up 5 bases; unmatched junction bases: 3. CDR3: CSVEGRDETQYF. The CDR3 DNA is TGCAGCGTTGAGGGGAGGGACGAGACCCAGTACTTC. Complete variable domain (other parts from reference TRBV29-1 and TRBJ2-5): SAVISQKPSRDICQRGTSLTIQCQVDSQVTMMFWYRQQPGQSLTLIATANQGSEATYESGFVIDKFPISRPNLTFSTLTVSNMSPEDSSIYLCSVEGRDETQYFGPGTRLLVL.

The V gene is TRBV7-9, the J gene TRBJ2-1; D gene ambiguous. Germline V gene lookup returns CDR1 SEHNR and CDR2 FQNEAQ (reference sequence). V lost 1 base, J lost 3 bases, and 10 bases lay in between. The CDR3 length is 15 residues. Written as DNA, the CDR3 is TGTGCCAGCAGCTTAGTTTCGGTAGGCTACAATGAGCAGTTCTTC. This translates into CASSLVSVGYNEQFF. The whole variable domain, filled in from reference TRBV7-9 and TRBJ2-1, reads DTGVSQNPRHKITKRGQNVTFRCDPISEHNRLYWYRQTLGQGPEFLTYFQNEAQLEKSRLLSDRFSAERPKGSFSTLEIQRTEQGDSAMYLCASSLVSVGYNEQFFGPGTRLTVL.

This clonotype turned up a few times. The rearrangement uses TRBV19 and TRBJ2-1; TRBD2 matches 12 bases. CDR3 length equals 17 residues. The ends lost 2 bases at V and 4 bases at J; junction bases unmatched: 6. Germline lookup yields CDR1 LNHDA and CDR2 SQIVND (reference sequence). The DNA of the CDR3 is TGTGCCAGTAGTATAAAAGGGACTAGCGGGTATTACAATGAGCAGTTCTTC. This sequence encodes CASSIKGTSGYYNEQFF.

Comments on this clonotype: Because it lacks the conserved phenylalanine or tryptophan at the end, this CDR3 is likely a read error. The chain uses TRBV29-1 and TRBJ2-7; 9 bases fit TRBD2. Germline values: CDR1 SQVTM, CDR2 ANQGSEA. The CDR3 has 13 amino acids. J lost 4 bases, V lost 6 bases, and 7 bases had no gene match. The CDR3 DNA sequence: TGCAGCGTGGGGACTAGCCCTCCTTACGAGCAGTACAAC. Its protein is CSVGTSPPYEQYN.

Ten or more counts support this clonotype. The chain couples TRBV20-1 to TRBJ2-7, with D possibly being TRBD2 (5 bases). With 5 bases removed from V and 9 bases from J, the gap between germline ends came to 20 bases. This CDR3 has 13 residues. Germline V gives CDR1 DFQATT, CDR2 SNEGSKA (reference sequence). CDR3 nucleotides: TGCAGTGCTCTGACACAACTAGTGGGAAGGCAGTACTTC. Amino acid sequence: CSALTQLVGRQYF.

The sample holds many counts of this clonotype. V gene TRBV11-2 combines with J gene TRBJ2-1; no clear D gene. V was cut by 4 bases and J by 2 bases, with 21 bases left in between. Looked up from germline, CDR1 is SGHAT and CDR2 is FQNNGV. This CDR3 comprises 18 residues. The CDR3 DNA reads TGTGCCAGCAGCTCCCCGCTGGGGTTAAAAAGGCCCTACAATGAGCAGTTCTTC. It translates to CASSSPLGLKRPYNEQFF.

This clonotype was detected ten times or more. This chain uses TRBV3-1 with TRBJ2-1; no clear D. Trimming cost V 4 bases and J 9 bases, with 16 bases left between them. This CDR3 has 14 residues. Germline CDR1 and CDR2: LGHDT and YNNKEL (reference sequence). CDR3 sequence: CASSRNLDGLEQFF. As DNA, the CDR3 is TGTGCCAGCAGCCGTAATCTAGACGGGCTTGAGCAGTTCTTC.

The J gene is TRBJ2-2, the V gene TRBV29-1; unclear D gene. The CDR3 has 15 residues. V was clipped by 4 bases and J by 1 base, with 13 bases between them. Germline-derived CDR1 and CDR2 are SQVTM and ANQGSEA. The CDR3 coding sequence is TGCAGCGTTGCCCTATTCCGGCAGAACACCGGGGAGCTGTTTTTT. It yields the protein CSVALFRQNTGELFF.

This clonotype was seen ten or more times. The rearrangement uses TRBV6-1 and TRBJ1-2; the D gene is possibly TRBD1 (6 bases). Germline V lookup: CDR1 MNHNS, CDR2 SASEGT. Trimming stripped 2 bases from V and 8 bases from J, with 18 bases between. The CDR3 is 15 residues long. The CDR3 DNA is TGTGCCAGCAGTGAAAGCGGCAGGGGAATTAACGGCTACACCTTC. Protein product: CASSESGRGINGYTF.

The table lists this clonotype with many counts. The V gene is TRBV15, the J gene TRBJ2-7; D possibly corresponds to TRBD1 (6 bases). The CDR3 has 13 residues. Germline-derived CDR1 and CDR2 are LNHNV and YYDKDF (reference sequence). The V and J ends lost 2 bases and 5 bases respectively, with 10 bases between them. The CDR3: CATSRPGTNEQYV. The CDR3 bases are TGTGCCACCAGCAGACCAGGGACAAACGAGCAGTACGTC.

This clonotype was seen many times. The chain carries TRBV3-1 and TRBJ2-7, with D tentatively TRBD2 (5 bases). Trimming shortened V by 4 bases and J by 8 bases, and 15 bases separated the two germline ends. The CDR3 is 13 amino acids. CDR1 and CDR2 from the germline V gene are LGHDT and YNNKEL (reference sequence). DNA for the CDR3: TGTGCCAGCAGCCTTCTAGACTACTTTAAGCAGTACGTC. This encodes CASSLLDYFKQYV.

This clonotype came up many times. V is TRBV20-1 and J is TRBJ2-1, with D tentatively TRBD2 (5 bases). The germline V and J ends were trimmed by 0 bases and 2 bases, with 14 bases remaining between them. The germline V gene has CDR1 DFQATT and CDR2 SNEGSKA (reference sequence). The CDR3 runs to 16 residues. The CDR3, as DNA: TGCAGTGCTAGAGATTCGGAGCGCGGGCCCTACAATGAGCAGTTCTTC. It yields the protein CSARDSERGPYNEQFF.

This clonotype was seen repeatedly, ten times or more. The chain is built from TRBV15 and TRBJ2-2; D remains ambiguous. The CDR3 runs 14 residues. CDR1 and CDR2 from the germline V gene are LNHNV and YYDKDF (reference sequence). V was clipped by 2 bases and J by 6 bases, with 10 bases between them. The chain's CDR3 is CATSRPFRAGELFF. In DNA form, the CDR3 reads TGTGCCACCAGCAGACCATTTCGGGCCGGGGAGCTGTTTTTT.